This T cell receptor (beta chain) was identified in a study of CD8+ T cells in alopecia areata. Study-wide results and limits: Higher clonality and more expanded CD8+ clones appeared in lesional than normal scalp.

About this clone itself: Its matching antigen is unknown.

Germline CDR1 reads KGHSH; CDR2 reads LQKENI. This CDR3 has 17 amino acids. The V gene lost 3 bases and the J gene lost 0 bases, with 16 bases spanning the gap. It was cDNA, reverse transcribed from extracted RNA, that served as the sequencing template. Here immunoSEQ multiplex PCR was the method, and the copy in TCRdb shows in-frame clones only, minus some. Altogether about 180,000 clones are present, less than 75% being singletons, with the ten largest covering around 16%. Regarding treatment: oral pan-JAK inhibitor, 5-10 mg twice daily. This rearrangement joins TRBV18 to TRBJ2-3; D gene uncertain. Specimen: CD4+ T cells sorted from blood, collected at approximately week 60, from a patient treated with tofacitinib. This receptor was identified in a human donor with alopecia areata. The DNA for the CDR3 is TGTGCCAGCTCACCCAGGACCGTAAACCCTAGCACAGATACGCAGTATTTT. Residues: CASSPRTVNPSTDTQYF.